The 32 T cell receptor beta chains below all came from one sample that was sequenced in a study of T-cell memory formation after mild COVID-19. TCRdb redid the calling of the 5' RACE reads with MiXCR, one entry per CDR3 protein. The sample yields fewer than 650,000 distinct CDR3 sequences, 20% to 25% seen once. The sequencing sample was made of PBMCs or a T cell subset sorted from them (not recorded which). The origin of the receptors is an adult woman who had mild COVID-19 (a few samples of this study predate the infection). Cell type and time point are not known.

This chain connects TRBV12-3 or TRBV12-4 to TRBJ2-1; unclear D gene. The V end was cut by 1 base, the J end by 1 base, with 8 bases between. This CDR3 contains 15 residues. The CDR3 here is CASSLGSFSYNEQFF. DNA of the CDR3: TGTGCCAGCAGTTTAGGGTCTTTTTCCTACAATGAGCAGTTCTTC.

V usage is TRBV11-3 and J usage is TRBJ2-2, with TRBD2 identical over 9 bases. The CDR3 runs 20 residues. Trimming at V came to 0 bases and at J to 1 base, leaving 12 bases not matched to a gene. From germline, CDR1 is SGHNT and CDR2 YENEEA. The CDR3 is CASSLEGQWASGKNTGELFF. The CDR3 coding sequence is TGTGCCAGCAGCTTAGAGGGTCAGTGGGCTAGCGGGAAGAACACCGGGGAGCTGTTTTTT.

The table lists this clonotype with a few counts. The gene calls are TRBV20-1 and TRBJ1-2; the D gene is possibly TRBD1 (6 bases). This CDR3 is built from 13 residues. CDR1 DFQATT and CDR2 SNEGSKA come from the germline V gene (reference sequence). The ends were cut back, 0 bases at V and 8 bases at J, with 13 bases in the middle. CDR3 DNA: TGCAGTGCTAGAGATCAGGGGACGGAGGGCTACACCTTC. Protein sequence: CSARDQGTEGYTF.

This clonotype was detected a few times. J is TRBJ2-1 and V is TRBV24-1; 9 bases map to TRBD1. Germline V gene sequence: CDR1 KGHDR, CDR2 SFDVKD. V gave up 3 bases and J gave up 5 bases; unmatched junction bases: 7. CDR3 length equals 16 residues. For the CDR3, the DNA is TGTGCCACCAGTGATCCCGGGACAGGGCCCCACAATGAGCAGTTCTTC. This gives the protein CATSDPGTGPHNEQFF.

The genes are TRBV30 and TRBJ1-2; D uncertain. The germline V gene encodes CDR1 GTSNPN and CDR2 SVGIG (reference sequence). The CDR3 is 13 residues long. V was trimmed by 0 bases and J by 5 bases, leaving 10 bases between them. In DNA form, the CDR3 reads TGTGCCTGGAGTGTACCTCCCACTTATGGCTACACCTTC. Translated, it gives CAWSVPPTYGYTF.

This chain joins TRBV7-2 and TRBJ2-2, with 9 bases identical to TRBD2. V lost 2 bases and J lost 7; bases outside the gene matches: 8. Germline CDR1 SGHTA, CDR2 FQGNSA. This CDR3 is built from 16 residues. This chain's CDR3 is CASSLPLAGSLGELFF. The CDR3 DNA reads TGTGCCAGCAGCTTACCCCTAGCGGGATCCCTCGGGGAGCTGTTTTTT.

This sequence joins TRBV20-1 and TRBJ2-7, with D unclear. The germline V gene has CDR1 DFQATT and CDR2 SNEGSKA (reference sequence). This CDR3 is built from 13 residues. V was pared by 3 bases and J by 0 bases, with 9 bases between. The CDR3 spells CSARYRPSYEQYF. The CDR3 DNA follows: TGCAGTGCTAGGTATAGGCCCTCCTACGAGCAGTACTTC.

CDR3 region: CAGTSDLGTEAFF. The CDR3 coding sequence is TGTGCCGGGACCTCTGATCTGGGCACTGAAGCTTTCTTT. This rearrangement joins TRBV14 to TRBJ1-1, with TRBD1 as a possible D gene (5 bases). The CDR3 runs 13 residues. CDR1 and CDR2 (germline): SGHDN, FVKESK. Deletions cut 11 bases from V and 4 bases from J, with 17 bases between. The full variable domain, in which reference TRBV14 and TRBJ1-1 provide the parts outside the CDR3, is EAGVTQFPSHSVIEKGQTVTLRCDPISGHDNLYWYRRVMGKEIKFLLHFVKESKQDESGMPNNRFLAERTGGTYSTLKVQPAELEDSGVYFCAGTSDLGTEAFFGQGTRLTVV.

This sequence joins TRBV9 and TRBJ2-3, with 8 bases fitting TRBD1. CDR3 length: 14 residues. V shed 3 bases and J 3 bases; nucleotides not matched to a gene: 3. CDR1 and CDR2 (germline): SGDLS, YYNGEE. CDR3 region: CASSEQGVTDTQYF. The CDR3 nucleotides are TGTGCCAGCAGCGAACAGGGGGTGACAGATACGCAGTATTTT.

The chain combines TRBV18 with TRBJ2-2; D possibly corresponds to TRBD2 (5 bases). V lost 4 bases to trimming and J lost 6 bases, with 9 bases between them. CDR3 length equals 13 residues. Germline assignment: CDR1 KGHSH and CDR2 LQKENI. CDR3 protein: CASSHKLAGELFF. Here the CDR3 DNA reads TGTGCCAGCTCACACAAACTAGCCGGGGAGCTGTTTTTT. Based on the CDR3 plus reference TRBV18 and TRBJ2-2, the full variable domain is NAGVMQNPRHLVRRRGQEARLRCSPMKGHSHVYWYRQLPEEGLKFMVYLQKENIIDESGMPKERFSAEFPKEGPSILRIQQVVRGDSAAYFCASSHKLAGELFFGEGSRLTVL.

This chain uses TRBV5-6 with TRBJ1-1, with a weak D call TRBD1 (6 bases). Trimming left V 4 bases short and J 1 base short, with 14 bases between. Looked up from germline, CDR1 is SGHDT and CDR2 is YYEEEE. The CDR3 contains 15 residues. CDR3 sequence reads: CASSGDRYGNTEAFF. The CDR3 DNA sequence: TGTGCCAGCAGCGGAGACAGGTACGGGAACACTGAAGCTTTCTTT.

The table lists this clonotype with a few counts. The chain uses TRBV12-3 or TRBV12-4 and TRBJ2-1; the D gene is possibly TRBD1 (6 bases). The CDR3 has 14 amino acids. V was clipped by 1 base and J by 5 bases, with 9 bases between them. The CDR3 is CASSLGTENNEQFF. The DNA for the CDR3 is TGTGCCAGCAGTTTAGGGACAGAGAACAATGAGCAGTTCTTC.

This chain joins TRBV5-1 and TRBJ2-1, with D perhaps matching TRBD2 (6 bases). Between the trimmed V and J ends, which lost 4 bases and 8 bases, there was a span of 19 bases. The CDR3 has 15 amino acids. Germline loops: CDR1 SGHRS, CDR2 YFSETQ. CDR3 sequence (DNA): TGCGCCAGCAGCGCGGCGGGACTCCCCCTCGATGAGCAGTTCTTC. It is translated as CASSAAGLPLDEQFF. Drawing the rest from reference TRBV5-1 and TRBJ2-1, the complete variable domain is KAGVTQTPRYLIKTRGQQVTLSCSPISGHRSVSWYQQTPGQGLQFLFEYFSETQRNKGNFPGRFSGRQFSNSRSEMNVSTLELGDSALYLCASSAAGLPLDEQFFGPGTRLTVL.

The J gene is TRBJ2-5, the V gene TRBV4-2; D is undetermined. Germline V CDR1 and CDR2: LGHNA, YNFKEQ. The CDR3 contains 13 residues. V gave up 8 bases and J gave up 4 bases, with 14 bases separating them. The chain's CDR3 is CASAPEHLETQYF. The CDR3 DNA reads TGTGCCAGCGCCCCGGAGCATCTAGAGACCCAGTACTTC.

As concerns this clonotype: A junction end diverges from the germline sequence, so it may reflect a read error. In DNA, the CDR3 is TGTGCCAGCAGTCACCGGGACAGGGTTAACTTC. Residues: CASSHRDRVNF. The rearrangement links TRBV28 to TRBJ2-4; 9 nucleotides match TRBD1. Germline CDR1 MDHEN, CDR2 SYDVKM. This CDR3 contains 11 residues. Complete variable domain (other parts from reference TRBV28 and TRBJ2-4): DVKVTQSSRYLVKRTGEKVFLECVQDMDHENMFWYRQDPGLGLRLIYFSYDVKMKEKGDIPEGYSVSREKKERFSLILESASTNQTSMYLCASSHRDRVNFGAGTRLSVL.

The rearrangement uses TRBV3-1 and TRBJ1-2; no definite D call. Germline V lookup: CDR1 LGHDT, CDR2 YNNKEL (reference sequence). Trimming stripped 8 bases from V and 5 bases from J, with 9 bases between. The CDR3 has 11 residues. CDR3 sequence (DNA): TGTGCCAGCGGGTTGGGATATGGCTACACCTTC. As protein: CASGLGYGYTF. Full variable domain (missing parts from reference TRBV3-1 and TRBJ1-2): DTAVSQTPKYLVTQMGNDKSIKCEQNLGHDTMYWYKQDSKKFLKIMFSYNNKELIINETVPNRFSPKSPDKAHLNLHINSLELGDSAVYFCASGLGYGYTFGSGTRLTVV.

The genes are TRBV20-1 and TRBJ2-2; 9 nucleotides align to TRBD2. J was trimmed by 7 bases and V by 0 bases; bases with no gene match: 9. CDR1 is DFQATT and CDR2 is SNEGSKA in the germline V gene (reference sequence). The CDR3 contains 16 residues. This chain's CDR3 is CSARDPTSGFGGELFF. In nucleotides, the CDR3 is TGCAGTGCTAGAGATCCGACTAGCGGATTTGGCGGGGAGCTGTTTTTT.

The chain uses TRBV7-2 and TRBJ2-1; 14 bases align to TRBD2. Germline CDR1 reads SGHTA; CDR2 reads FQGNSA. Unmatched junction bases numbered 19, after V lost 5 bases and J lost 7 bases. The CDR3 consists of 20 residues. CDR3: CASSAGLGLAGEFRWNEQFF. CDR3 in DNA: TGTGCCAGCAGCGCAGGACTGGGACTAGCGGGAGAGTTTCGGTGGAATGAGCAGTTCTTC.

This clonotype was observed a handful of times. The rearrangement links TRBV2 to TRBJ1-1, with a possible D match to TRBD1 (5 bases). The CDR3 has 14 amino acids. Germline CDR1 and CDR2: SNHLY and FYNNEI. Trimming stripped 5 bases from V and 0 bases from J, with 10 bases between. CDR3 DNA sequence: TGTGCCAGCAGTAGACAGAAGATGAACACTGAAGCTTTCTTT. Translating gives CASSRQKMNTEAFF.

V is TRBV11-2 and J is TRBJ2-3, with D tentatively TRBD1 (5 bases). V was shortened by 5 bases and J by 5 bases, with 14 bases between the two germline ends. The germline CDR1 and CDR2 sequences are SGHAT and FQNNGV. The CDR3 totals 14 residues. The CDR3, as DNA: TGTGCCAGCAGCCCCGTGGCAGGGCTAGATACGCAGTATTTT. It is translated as CASSPVAGLDTQYF.

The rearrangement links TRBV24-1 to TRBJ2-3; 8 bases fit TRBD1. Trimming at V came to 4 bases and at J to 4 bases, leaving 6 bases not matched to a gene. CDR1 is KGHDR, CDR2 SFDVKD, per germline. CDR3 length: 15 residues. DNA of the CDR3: TGTGCCACCAGTGAGGCGCGGGGACAGGCAGATACGCAGTATTTT. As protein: CATSEARGQADTQYF.

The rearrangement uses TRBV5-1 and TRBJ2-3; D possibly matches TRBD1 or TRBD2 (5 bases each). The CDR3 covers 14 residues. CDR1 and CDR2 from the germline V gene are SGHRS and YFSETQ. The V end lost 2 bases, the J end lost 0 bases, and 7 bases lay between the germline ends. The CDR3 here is CASSFGASTDTQYF. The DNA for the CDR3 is TGCGCCAGCAGCTTCGGGGCGAGCACAGATACGCAGTATTTT.

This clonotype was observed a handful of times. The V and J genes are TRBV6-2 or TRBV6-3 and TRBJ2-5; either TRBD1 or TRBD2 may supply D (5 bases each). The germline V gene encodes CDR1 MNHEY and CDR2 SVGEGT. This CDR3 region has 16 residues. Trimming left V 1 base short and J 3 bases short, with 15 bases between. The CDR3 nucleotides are TGTGCCAGCAGTTACTACGGGACCCCGAAAAAAGAGACCCAGTACTTC. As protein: CASSYYGTPKKETQYF.

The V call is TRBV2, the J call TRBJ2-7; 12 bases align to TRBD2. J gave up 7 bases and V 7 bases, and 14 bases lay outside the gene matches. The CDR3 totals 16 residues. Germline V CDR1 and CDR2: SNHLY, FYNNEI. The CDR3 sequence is CASTGPGLAGYKEQYF. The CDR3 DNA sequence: TGTGCCAGCACCGGGCCGGGACTAGCGGGTTATAAGGAGCAGTACTTC.

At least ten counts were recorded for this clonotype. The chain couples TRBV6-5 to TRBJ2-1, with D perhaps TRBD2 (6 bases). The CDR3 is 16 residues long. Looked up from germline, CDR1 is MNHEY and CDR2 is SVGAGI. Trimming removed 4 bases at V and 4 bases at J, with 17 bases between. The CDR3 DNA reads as TGTGCCAGCAGTTCCGGAGGGTCTCGAGCTTACAATGAGCAGTTCTTC. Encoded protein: CASSSGGSRAYNEQFF.

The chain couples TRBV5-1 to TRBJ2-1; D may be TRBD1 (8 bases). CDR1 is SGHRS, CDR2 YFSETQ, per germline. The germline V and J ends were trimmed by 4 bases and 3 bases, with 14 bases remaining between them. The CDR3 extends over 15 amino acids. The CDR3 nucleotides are TGCGCCAGCAGCCGGACAGGGACTAACTACAATGAGCAGTTCTTC. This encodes CASSRTGTNYNEQFF.

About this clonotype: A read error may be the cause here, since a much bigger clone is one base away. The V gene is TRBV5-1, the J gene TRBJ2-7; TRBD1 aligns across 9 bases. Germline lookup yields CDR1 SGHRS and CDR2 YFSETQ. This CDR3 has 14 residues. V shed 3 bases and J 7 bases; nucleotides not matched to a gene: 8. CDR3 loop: CASSSNGTGWEQYF. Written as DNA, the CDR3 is TGCGCCAGCAGCTCAAACGGGACAGGGTGGGAGCAGTACTTC.

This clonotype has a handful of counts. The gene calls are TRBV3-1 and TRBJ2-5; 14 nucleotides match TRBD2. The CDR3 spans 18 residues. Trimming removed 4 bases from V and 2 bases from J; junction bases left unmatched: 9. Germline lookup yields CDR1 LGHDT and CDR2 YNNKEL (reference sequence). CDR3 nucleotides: TGTGCCAGCAGCCGGTACAGAAGGACTAGCGGGGGGCAAGAGACCCAGTACTTC. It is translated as CASSRYRRTSGGQETQYF.

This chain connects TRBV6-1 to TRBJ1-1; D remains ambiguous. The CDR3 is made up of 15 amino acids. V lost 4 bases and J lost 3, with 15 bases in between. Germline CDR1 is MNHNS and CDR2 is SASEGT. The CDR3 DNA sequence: TGTGCCAGCAGTGGGTGGAGGGTCGGGGACACTGAAGCTTTCTTT. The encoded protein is CASSGWRVGDTEAFF.

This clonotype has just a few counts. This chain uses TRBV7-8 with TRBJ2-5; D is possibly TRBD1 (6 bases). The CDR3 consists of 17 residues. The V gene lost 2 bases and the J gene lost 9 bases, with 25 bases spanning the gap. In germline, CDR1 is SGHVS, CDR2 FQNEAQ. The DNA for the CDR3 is TGTGCCAGCAGCTTATCGCTATCCCTCCGGGACATGGGCCCCCAGTACTTC. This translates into CASSLSLSLRDMGPQYF.

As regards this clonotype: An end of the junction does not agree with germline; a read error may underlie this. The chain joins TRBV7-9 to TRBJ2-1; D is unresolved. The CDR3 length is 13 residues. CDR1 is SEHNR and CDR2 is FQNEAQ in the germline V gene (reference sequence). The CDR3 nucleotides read TGTGCCAGCAGCTTGCCCGGAGTGTCCCGTAGGCTCTTC. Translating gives CASSLPGVSRRLF.

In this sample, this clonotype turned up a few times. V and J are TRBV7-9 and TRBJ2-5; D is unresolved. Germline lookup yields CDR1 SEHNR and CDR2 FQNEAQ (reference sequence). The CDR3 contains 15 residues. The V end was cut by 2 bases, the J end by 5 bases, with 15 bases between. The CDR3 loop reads CASSLLRSAGETQYF. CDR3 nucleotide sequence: TGTGCCAGCAGCTTACTCAGGTCCGCCGGGGAGACCCAGTACTTC.